Presented here are 4 T cell receptor beta chains from one specimen sequenced in a study of blood T cell repertoires in COVID-19. The table came from immunoSEQ multiplex PCR; TCRdb's copy has only in-frame clones and leaves some out. The repertoire has approximately 46,000 clones, roughly 82% of them found once; the top ten carry over 12%. Sample: peripheral blood. The receptor source for this set is a human donor in a cohort sampled during active COVID-19.

J is TRBJ1-2 and V is TRBV19; D gene ambiguous. The germline V gene has CDR1 LNHDA and CDR2 SQIVND (reference sequence). The CDR3 consists of 13 residues. The germline V and J ends were trimmed by 2 bases and 2 bases, with 6 bases remaining between them. CDR3 in amino acids: CASSIRGNYGYTF. The CDR3 DNA follows: TGTGCCAGTAGTATAAGAGGGAACTATGGCTACACCTTC.

The chain couples TRBV7-6 to TRBJ1-1, with a weak D call TRBD1 (6 bases). Trimming pared 5 bases from V and 1 base from J, leaving 11 bases between. Germline CDR1 reads SGHVS; CDR2 reads FNYEAQ. The CDR3 covers 14 residues. In nucleotides, the CDR3 is TGTGCCAGCAGCGACCGAGGGGGGAACACTGAAGCTTTCTTT. It encodes CASSDRGGNTEAFF.

The chain links TRBV5-1 to TRBJ1-4; D unresolved. Germline V CDR1 and CDR2: SGHRS, YFSETQ. Trimming stripped 0 bases from V and 8 bases from J, with 11 bases between. The CDR3 has 14 residues. The CDR3 loop reads CASSLGQPGEKLFF. The CDR3 coding sequence is TGCGCCAGCAGCTTGGGTCAGCCCGGGGAAAAACTGTTTTTT.

This clone was counted a single time. A junction boundary mismatches the germline segment, possibly from a read error. The chain employs TRBV7-9 and TRBJ1-1; the match to TRBD1 covers 7 bases. CDR1 and CDR2 from the germline V gene are SEHNR and FQNEAQ (reference sequence). The CDR3 length is 12 residues. The CDR3 DNA follows: TGTGCCAGCAGCTTAGCGGACGGACAGGTAATCTTT. It codes for CASSLADGQVIF.